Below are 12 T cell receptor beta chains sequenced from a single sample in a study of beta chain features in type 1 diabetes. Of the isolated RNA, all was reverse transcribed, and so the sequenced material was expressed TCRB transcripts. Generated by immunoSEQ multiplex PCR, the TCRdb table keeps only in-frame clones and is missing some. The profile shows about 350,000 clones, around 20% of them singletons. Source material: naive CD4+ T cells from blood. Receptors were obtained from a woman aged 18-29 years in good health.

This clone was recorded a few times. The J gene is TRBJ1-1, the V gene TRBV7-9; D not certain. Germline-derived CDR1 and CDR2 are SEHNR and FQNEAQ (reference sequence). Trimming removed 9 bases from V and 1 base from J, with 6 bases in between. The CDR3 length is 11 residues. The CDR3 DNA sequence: TGTGCCAGTGGGCGGAACACTGAAGCTTTCTTT. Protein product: CASGRNTEAFF.

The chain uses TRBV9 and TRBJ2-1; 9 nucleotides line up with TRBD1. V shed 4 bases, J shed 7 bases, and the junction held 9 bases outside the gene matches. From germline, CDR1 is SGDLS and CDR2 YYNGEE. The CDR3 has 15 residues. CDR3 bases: TGTGCCAGCAGCTTAGGACAGGGGCGGGAGAATGAGCAGTTCTTC. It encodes CASSLGQGRENEQFF.

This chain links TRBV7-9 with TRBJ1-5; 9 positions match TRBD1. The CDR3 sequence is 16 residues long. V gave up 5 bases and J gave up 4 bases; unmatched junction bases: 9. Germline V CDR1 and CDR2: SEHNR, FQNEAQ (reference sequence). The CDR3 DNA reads TGTGCCAGCAGCCCCTCGGGGGGGACAGGGAATCAGCCCCAGCATTTT. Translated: CASSPSGGTGNQPQHF.

Written as DNA, the CDR3 is TGTGCCTGGAAAAGCCACGGGGAGCTGTTTTTT. The encoded protein is CAWKSHGELFF. The rearrangement links TRBV30 to TRBJ2-2; D not resolved. The V gene's germline CDR1 is GTSNPN and CDR2 SVGIG (reference sequence). With 4 bases removed from V and 7 bases from J, the gap between germline ends came to 7 bases. The CDR3 consists of 11 residues.

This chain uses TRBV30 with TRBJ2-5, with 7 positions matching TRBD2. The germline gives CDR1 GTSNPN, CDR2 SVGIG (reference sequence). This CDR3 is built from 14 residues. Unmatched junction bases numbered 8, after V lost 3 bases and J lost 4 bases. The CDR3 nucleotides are TGTGCCTGGAGGTTCGGCGGGAGTACAGAGACCCAGTACTTC. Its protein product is CAWRFGGSTETQYF.

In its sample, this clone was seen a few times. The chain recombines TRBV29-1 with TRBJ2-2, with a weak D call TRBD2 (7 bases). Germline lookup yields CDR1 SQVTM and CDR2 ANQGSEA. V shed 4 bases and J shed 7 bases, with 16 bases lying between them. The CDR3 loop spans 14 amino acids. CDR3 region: CSVGSGGISGELFF. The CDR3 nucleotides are TGCAGCGTTGGCTCGGGGGGCATCAGCGGGGAGCTGTTTTTT.

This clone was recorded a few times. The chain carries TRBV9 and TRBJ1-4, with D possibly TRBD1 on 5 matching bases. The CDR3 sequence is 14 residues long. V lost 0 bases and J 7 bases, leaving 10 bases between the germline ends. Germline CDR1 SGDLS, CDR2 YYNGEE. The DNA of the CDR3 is TGTGCCAGCAGCGTAGTGGGGCAGGGTGAAAAACTGTTTTTT. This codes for CASSVVGQGEKLFF.

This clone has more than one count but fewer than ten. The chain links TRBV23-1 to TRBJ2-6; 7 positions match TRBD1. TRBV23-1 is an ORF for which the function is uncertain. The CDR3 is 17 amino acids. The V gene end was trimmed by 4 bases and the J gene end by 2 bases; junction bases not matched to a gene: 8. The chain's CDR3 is CASSRGVRGPGANVLTF. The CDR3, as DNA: TGCGCCAGCAGTCGTGGCGTGAGGGGGCCTGGGGCCAACGTCCTGACTTTC.

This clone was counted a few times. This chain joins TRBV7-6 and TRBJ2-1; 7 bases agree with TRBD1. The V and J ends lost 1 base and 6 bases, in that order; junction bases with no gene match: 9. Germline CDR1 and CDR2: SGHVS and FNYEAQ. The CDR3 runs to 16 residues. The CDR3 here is CASSLEGGYLSNEQFF. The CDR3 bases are TGTGCCAGCAGCTTAGAAGGGGGCTATTTGAGCAATGAGCAGTTCTTC.

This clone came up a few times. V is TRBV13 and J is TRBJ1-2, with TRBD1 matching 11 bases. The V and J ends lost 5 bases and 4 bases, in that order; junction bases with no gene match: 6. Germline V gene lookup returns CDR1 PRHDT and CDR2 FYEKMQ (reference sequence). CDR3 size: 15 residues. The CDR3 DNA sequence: TGTGCCAGCAGCGAACGGACAGGGGGCAGCTATGGCTACACCTTC. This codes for CASSERTGGSYGYTF.

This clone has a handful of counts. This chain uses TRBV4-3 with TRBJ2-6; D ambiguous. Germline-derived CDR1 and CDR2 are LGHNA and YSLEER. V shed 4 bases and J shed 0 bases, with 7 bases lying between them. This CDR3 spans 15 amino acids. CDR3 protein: CASSLFHSGANVLTF. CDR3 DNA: TGCGCCAGCAGCCTGTTTCACTCTGGGGCCAACGTCCTGACTTTC.

CDR3 sequence (DNA): TGTGCCTGGAGTGCTAGAGTGGGGGGAGGTTTCTACGAGCAGTACTTC. It translates to CAWSARVGGGFYEQYF. This chain connects TRBV30 to TRBJ2-7, with TRBD2 as a possible D gene (6 bases). Germline CDR1 is GTSNPN and CDR2 is SVGIG (reference sequence). The CDR3 loop spans 16 amino acids. V was shortened by 1 base and J by 3 bases, with 19 bases between the two germline ends.